This T cell receptor beta chain was identified during a study of T-cell reconstitution after alpha-beta-depleted transplantation in children. Study outcomes and limitations: Newly generated T cells supplied most T-cell counts and diversity one year post-transplant.

This clonotype was seen at least ten times. Antigen unknown. As it was prepared, the TCRbeta library received unique molecular identifiers. TCRdb ran MiXCR on the PCR reads and lists one entry per CDR3 protein. The profile shows around 15,000 distinct CDR3 sequences, around 5.1% of them singletons. The CDR3 spans 16 residues. The V and J ends lost 4 bases and 10 bases, in that order; junction bases with no gene match: 9. The germline CDR1 and CDR2 sequences are KGHDR and SFDVKD. The source is a boy between 10 and 17 years old with acute lymphoblastic leukemia, due to receive a stem cell transplant. The V call is TRBV24-1, the J call TRBJ2-1, with TRBD2 matching 13 bases. The sample consisted of PBMCs, taken before TCRalphabeta/CD19-depleted stem cell transplant. The CDR3 spells CATSDLTSGRVGEQFF. In DNA form, the CDR3 reads TGTGCCACCAGTGACCTTACTAGCGGGAGGGTGGGCGAGCAGTTCTTC.